These 14 T cell receptor beta chains originate from one sample sequenced in a study. Clones were sequenced by immunoSEQ multiplex PCR, and TCRdb holds only the in-frame ones, with some missing. In the table there are 60,000 to 75,000 clones, around 93% of which are singletons. Sequenced: PBMCs. The receptors derive from a man aged 35 to 55 with rheumatoid arthritis.

The J gene is TRBJ2-1, the V gene TRBV15; TRBD2 agrees at 9 bases. V trimming: 3 bases; J trimming: 7 bases; junction bases outside the gene matches: 10. The CDR3 extends over 16 amino acids. Germline V gene lookup returns CDR1 LNHNV and CDR2 YYDKDF (reference sequence). CDR3 DNA: TGTGCCACCAGCAGGGAGGCGGGGGGGAGACGAAATGAGCAGTTCTTC. It yields the protein CATSREAGGRRNEQFF.

CDR3 DNA sequence: TGTGCCAGCAGTAGACAGACGGATAATGAAAAACTGTTTTTT. Its translation is CASSRQTDNEKLFF. The gene calls are TRBV4-2 and TRBJ1-4; perhaps TRBD1 as D (5 bases). Deletions cut 6 bases from V and 4 bases from J, with 12 bases between. CDR3 length: 14 residues. CDR1 is LGHNA, CDR2 YNFKEQ, per germline.

The chain links TRBV6-6 to TRBJ2-3; a weak D match, TRBD2 (5 bases). This CDR3 comprises 20 residues. V lost 5 bases and J lost 4, with 31 bases in between. CDR1 and CDR2 (germline): MNHNY, SVGAGI (reference sequence). The CDR3, as DNA: TGTGCCAGCAGTCGCCCCAACCTAGTCTCTAGCAAAAAGAGCGCAGATACGCAGTATTTT. Protein sequence: CASSRPNLVSSKKSADTQYF.

The rearrangement uses TRBV2 and TRBJ2-3; 9 nucleotides match TRBD2. Germline CDR1 and CDR2: SNHLY and FYNNEI. Germline trimming cut 7 bases from V and 2 bases from J; bases unmatched to any gene: 10. This CDR3 is 16 amino acids long. This chain's CDR3 is CASTRGGILVTDTQYF. For the CDR3, the DNA is TGTGCCAGCACGCGGGGGGGGATTTTAGTCACAGATACGCAGTATTTT.

This chain joins TRBV7-2 and TRBJ2-7; 9 bases map to TRBD2. This CDR3 has 16 residues. V shed 5 bases, J shed 6 bases, and the junction held 14 bases outside the gene matches. Germline V gene sequence: CDR1 SGHTA, CDR2 FQGNSA. The CDR3 is CASSLMGAGGLGEQYF. The CDR3 DNA reads TGTGCCAGCAGCCTCATGGGAGCGGGGGGCCTCGGCGAGCAGTACTTC. The full variable domain, completed using reference TRBV7-2 and TRBJ2-7, is GAGVSQSPSNKVTEKGKDVELRCDPISGHTALYWYRQSLGQGLEFLIYFQGNSAPDKSGLPSDRFSAERTGGSVSTLTIQRTQQEDSAVYLCASSLMGAGGLGEQYFGPGTRLTVT.

This clone was detected a few times. This rearrangement joins TRBV5-4 to TRBJ1-1; TRBD1 is a possible D gene (5 bases). The CDR3 contains 18 residues. Germline V gene sequence: CDR1 SGHNT, CDR2 YYREEE (reference sequence). Deletions cut 4 bases from V and 6 bases from J, with 28 bases between. For the CDR3, the DNA is TGTGCCAGCAGCAGGGGAGTTTTCGGGCTTACCATTGCCGCTGAAGCTTTCTTT. Translated: CASSRGVFGLTIAAEAFF. Full variable domain (rest looked up from reference TRBV5-4 and TRBJ1-1): ETGVTQSPTHLIKTRGQQVTLRCSSQSGHNTVSWYQQALGQGPQFIFQYYREEENGRGNFPPRFSGLQFPNYSSELNVNALELDDSALYLCASSRGVFGLTIAAEAFFGQGTRLTVV.

The rearrangement uses TRBV6-4 and TRBJ1-2, with TRBD1 matching 7 bases. This CDR3 contains 16 residues. Germline CDR1 is MRHNA and CDR2 is SNTAGT. Trimming cost V 6 bases and J 8 bases; bases outside gene matches: 18. The CDR3 DNA follows: TGTGCCAGCAGAATCCGACAGGGAGGTGAGGTATGGGGCTACACCTTC. Protein product: CASRIRQGGEVWGYTF.

This chain connects TRBV5-1 to TRBJ2-3, with D hard to call. V lost 0 bases, J lost 6 bases, and 8 bases lay in between. The germline V gene encodes CDR1 SGHRS and CDR2 YFSETQ. CDR3 length: 13 residues. CDR3 coding DNA: TGCGCCAGCAGCTTGGGCGGAACGGATACGCAGTATTTT. It is translated as CASSLGGTDTQYF.

The chain couples TRBV19 to TRBJ1-5; 9 bases are shared with TRBD1. CDR3 length equals 17 residues. Germline V gene sequence: CDR1 LNHDA, CDR2 SQIVND (reference sequence). The ends lost 5 bases at V and 0 bases at J; junction bases unmatched: 8. CDR3: CASSRDRARYSNQPQHF. CDR3 nucleotide sequence: TGTGCCAGTAGTCGGGACAGGGCCCGTTATAGCAATCAGCCCCAGCATTTT.

V and J are TRBV11-2 and TRBJ2-1, with a tentative D call TRBD1 (7 bases). CDR1 and CDR2 from the germline V gene are SGHAT and FQNNGV. The ends were cut back, 8 bases at V and 4 bases at J, with 15 bases in the middle. The CDR3 length is 14 residues. For the CDR3, the DNA is TGTGCCAGCGGGGGGAACAGGGGTTACAATGAGCAGTTCTTC. It translates to CASGGNRGYNEQFF.

This chain connects TRBV11-2 to TRBJ2-7; no clear D gene. The CDR3 contains 13 residues. CDR1 is SGHAT and CDR2 is FQNNGV in the germline V gene. V dropped 2 bases and J dropped 2 bases, with 7 bases sitting between them. CDR3 in amino acids: CASSLRYPYEQYF. The CDR3 DNA is TGTGCCAGCAGCTTACGCTACCCCTACGAGCAGTACTTC.

The chain is built from TRBV2 and TRBJ2-3; D might be TRBD2 (6 bases). V lost 5 bases and J 5 bases, leaving 23 bases between the germline ends. The CDR3 has 17 residues. Germline V CDR1 and CDR2: SNHLY, FYNNEI. The CDR3 loop reads CASSLRPTQRAQDTQYF. DNA of the CDR3: TGTGCCAGCAGTCTCCGACCGACCCAGCGGGCCCAAGATACGCAGTATTTT.

The chain joins TRBV20-1 to TRBJ2-1, with D possibly being TRBD2 (5 bases). Germline CDR1 reads DFQATT; CDR2 reads SNEGSKA (reference sequence). There are 11 residues in the CDR3. Trimming took 5 bases from V and 9 from J, leaving 11 bases between them. The CDR3 coding sequence is TGCAGTGCTCGGACGGGGAGTGAGCAGTTCTTC. It is translated as CSARTGSEQFF.

The chain carries TRBV14 and TRBJ1-1, with a possible D match to TRBD1 (5 bases). From germline, CDR1 is SGHDN and CDR2 FVKESK. V shed 4 bases and J shed 4 bases, with 13 bases lying between them. CDR3 length equals 14 residues. The CDR3 DNA is TGTGCCAGCAGCCCCAAGTGGCAGGGCACTGAAGCTTTCTTT. This codes for CASSPKWQGTEAFF.